One T cell receptor (beta chain) is described in this entry. This sample was taken from a study of shared clonotypes between healthy human individuals. TCRdb's table, derived via immunoSEQ multiplex PCR, lists solely in-frame clones and lacks some. The top ten hold about 1.4% of the sample, which has roughly 1,100,000 clones, about three quarters seen once. Sequences were obtained from memory CD4+ T cells sorted from blood. Specified subset: CD45RA-negative fraction. The clonotype was recovered from a man younger than 30 in good health.

Written as DNA, the CDR3 is TGTGCCAGCTCACCAAGGACAGGGGGCTCTGGGGCCAACGTCCTGACTTTC. It is translated as CASSPRTGGSGANVLTF. The V call is TRBV18, the J call TRBJ2-6; 10 bases are a match to TRBD1. CDR3 size: 17 residues. V shed 2 bases and J 0 bases; nucleotides not matched to a gene: 1. Germline V gene data show CDR1 as KGHSH and CDR2 as LQKENI.